Each of the 11 T cell receptor beta chains below was sequenced from the same sample in a study of cytomegalovirus exposure and HLA in healthy donors. With 60 Vbeta and 13 Jbeta primers, the PCR was carried out. Here immunoSEQ multiplex PCR was the method, and the copy in TCRdb shows in-frame clones only, minus some. The sample contains about 180,000 clones, roughly 78% of which appear only once. What was sequenced was PBMCs. These receptors were obtained from a woman younger than 45 in good health and CMV-seronegative.

This clone came up once. The chain recombines TRBV27 with TRBJ1-5; a possible D gene is TRBD1 (6 bases). Germline lookup yields CDR1 MNHEY and CDR2 SMNVEV (reference sequence). This CDR3 region has 12 residues. V shed 4 bases and J shed 9 bases, with 10 bases lying between them. The CDR3 region is CASSSGQSPQHF. In DNA, the CDR3 is TGTGCCAGCAGTTCCGGACAGTCGCCCCAGCATTTT.

This clone has a single count. This sequence joins TRBV5-1 and TRBJ1-1; 9 bases fit TRBD1. V shed 0 bases, J shed 5 bases, and the junction held 5 bases outside the gene matches. Germline assignment: CDR1 SGHRS and CDR2 YFSETQ. The CDR3 runs to 15 residues. The CDR3 region has the DNA TGCGCCAGCAGCTTGGCCACAGGGGGCAGGACTGAAGCTTTCTTT. Protein product: CASSLATGGRTEAFF.

This chain's CDR3 is CASRQGHAYNEQFF. The CDR3 DNA is TGTGCCAGTAGACAGGGTCATGCCTACAATGAGCAGTTCTTC. The gene calls are TRBV2 and TRBJ2-1; 7 positions agree with TRBD1. Losses at the gene ends were 9 bases for V and 2 bases for J; bases not matched to a gene: 7. The germline CDR1 and CDR2 sequences are SNHLY and FYNNEI. The CDR3 extends over 14 amino acids.

In nucleotides, the CDR3 is TGTGCCAGCAGCGTAGCTACAGGAGGGGGGGCCCAATACAATGAGCAGTTCTTC. Amino acids: CASSVATGGGAQYNEQFF. The rearrangement uses TRBV9 and TRBJ2-1; perhaps TRBD2 as D (7 bases). Trimming stripped 0 bases from V and 4 bases from J, with 20 bases between. There are 18 residues in the CDR3. Germline-derived CDR1 and CDR2 are SGDLS and YYNGEE.

The chain combines TRBV7-3 with TRBJ2-7, with 9 bases that match TRBD2. The CDR3 length is 15 residues. Germline CDR1 reads SGHTA; CDR2 reads FQGTGA. Unmatched junction bases numbered 5, after V lost 1 base and J lost 4 bases. This CDR3 is CASSLKRGAPYEQYF. The CDR3 nucleotides are TGTGCCAGCAGCTTAAAGCGGGGGGCCCCTTACGAGCAGTACTTC.

The J gene is TRBJ2-2, the V gene TRBV9, with a weak D call TRBD1 (6 bases). V lost 10 bases to trimming and J lost 3 bases, with 22 bases between them. The CDR3 extends over 16 amino acids. CDR1 is SGDLS and CDR2 is YYNGEE in the germline V gene. The CDR3 reads CASSRSGDPYTGELFF. Written as DNA, the CDR3 is TGTGCCTCAAGCCGTTCAGGGGACCCTTACACCGGGGAGCTGTTTTTT.

The V and J genes are TRBV4-3 and TRBJ1-2; 9 bases match TRBD1. Germline-derived CDR1 and CDR2 are LGHNA and YSLEER. V lost 4 bases, J lost 0 bases, and 15 bases stayed unmatched. The CDR3 runs to 19 residues. The CDR3 loop is CASSPRAPGTGPANYGYTF. CDR3 DNA: TGCGCCAGCAGCCCGAGGGCTCCCGGGACAGGGCCGGCTAACTATGGCTACACCTTC.

CDR3 loop: CASSYGQAAFNEKLFF. DNA for the CDR3: TGTGCCAGCAGCTATGGACAGGCCGCCTTTAATGAAAAACTGTTTTTT. The chain employs TRBV9 and TRBJ1-4, with 7 bases identical to TRBD1. This CDR3 has 16 amino acids. Germline lookup yields CDR1 SGDLS and CDR2 YYNGEE. With V trimmed by 4 bases and J by 4 bases, 10 bases remained unmatched. The whole variable domain, remainder taken from reference TRBV9 and TRBJ1-4, is DSGVTQTPKHLITATGQRVTLRCSPRSGDLSVYWYQQSLDQGLQFLIQYYNGEERAKGNILERFSAQQFPDLHSELNLSSLELGDSALYFCASSYGQAAFNEKLFFGSGTQLSVL.

This chain uses TRBV9 with TRBJ1-3; no clear D. Trimming pared 0 bases from V and 0 bases from J, leaving 10 bases between. Germline CDR1 reads SGDLS; CDR2 reads YYNGEE. The CDR3 totals 16 residues. CDR3 nucleotide sequence: TGTGCCAGCAGCGTAGGGGCCGGAAGCTCTGGAAACACCATATATTTT. Its translation is CASSVGAGSSGNTIYF.

The genes are TRBV28 and TRBJ1-2; 8 bases map to TRBD1. V lost 8 bases to trimming and J lost 2 bases; unmatched junction nucleotides: 13. The CDR3 totals 16 residues. The germline gives CDR1 MDHEN, CDR2 SYDVKM. The CDR3 DNA follows: TGTGCCAGCGGAAAAACGGGGGGACAGGTGAACTATGGCTACACCTTC. It yields the protein CASGKTGGQVNYGYTF.

V usage is TRBV4-2 and J usage is TRBJ2-7; 9 positions agree with TRBD1. V lost 3 bases, J lost 1 base, and 7 bases stayed unmatched. Germline values: CDR1 LGHNA, CDR2 YNFKEQ. This CDR3 comprises 16 residues. CDR3 nucleotides: TGTGCCAGCAGCCAGGATACAGGGGGCTTTTCCTACGAGCAGTACTTC. Its protein product is CASSQDTGGFSYEQYF.